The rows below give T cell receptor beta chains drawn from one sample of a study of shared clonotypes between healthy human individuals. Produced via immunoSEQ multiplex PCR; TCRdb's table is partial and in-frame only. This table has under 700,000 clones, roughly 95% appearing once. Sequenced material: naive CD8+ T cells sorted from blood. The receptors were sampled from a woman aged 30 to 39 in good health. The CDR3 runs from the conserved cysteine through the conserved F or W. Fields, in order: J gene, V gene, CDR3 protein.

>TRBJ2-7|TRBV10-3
CAISESETGTSGPGSSYEQYF
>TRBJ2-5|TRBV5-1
CASSLGTREQGRYF
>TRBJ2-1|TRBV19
CASSIVRGNEQFF
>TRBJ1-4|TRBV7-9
CASSGDLEKLFF
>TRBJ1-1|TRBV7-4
CASSLPRQKMNTEAFF
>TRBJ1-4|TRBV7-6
CASSLDGTGGFSNEKLFF
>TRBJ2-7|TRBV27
CASSLSVLAGYEQYF
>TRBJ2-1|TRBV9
CASSVIGSDEQFF
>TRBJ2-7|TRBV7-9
CASSLADSYEQYF
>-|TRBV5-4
CASSPDRTYEQYF
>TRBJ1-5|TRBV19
CASSITGVTGQGYDQPQHF
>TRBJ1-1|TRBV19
CASSADRDRTEAFF
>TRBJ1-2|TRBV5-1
CASSQGDGWGVSGYTF
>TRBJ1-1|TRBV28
CASSFSPGTEAFF
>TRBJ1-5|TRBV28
CASRGASNQPQHF
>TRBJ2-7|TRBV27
CASSLITGTGPYEQYF
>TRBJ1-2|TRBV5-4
CASSITGSAYGYTF
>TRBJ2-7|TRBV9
CASSPQGAGPYEQYF
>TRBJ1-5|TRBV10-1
CASNDFNRGRQPQHF
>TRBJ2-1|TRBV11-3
CASSLDGGAPSYNEQFF
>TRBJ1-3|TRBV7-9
CASSNTQMTAIYF
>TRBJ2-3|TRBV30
CAWSFGGASTDTQYF
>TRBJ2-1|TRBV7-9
CASSLGLTSSDEQFF
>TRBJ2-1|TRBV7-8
CASSVDRGRSNEQFF
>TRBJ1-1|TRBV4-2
CASSQDRVGTEAFF
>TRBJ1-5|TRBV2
CASKSGVDQPQHF